This paragraph covers one T cell receptor (beta chain) sequence. The antigen is unknown. This entry is derived from a study of T cell repertoires in cytomegalovirus infection. Study-level background: HLA-B-restricted CMV epitopes that are well studied, plus recently identified HLA-C-restricted ones, were used by the study. Matching HLA type, along with CMV infection, was indicated by public TCR beta signatures.

General study findings and limits: Clonotypes of TCR beta that were HLA-C-restricted and CMV-specific dominated the ex vivo response.

The germline gives CDR1 LGHNA, CDR2 YSLEER. V shed 3 bases and J shed 0 bases, with 6 bases lying between them. This CDR3 is 13 amino acids long. Each CDR3 protein gets one entry after TCRdb re-called the reads with MiXCR. The repertoire consists of about 100,000 distinct CDR3 sequences, with about 40% occurring once and the leading ten covering 74%. Sequenced material: CD8+ T cells from cultured PBMCs, taken from culture after CMV antigen stimulation. The rearrangement links TRBV4-3 to TRBJ2-7; TRBD2 is a possible D gene (6 bases). The origin of this receptor is a human donor in good health (CMV status not recorded). Some clones in this sample may be carry-over from other donors' samples. CDR3 coding DNA: TGCGCCAGCAGCCAGCGGGACTCCTACGAGCAGTACTTC. Translating gives CASSQRDSYEQYF.